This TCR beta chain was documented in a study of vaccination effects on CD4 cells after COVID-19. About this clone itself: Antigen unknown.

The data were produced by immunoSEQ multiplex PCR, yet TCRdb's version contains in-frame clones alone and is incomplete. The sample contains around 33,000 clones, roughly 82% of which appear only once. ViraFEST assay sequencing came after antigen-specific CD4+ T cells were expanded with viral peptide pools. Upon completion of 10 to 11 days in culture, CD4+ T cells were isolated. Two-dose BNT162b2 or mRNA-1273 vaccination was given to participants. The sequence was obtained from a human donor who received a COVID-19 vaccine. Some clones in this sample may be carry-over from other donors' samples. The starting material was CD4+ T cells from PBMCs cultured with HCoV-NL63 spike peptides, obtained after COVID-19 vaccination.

The CDR3 is CASSFWGNTQYF. The CDR3 bases are TGTGCCAGCAGTTTTTGGGGGAATACGCAGTATTTT. The chain is built from TRBV12-3 or TRBV12-4 and TRBJ2-3; D tentatively reads TRBD1 or TRBD2 (5 bases each). CDR3 length: 12 amino acids. The V and J ends lost 3 bases and 7 bases respectively, with 8 bases between them.